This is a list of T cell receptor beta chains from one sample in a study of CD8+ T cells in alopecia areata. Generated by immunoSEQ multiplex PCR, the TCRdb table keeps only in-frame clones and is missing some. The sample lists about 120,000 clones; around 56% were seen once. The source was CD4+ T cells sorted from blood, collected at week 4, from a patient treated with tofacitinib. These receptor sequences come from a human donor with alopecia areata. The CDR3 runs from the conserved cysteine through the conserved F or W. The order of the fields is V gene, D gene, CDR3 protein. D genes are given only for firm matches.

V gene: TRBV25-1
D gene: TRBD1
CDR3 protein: CASSAYQGQGARWETQYF

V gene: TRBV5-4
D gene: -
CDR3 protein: CASSLDRTGEQYF

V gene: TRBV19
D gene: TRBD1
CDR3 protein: CASMGTGVISAGGERWLIGYTF

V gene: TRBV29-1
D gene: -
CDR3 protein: CSVSLRQVRTEAFF

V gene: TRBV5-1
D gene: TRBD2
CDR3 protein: CASSSGGRETQYF

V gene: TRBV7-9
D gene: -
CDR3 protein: CASSLGDEKLFF

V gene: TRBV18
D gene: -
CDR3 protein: CASSPTTSSTDTQYF

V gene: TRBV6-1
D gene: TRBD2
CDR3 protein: CASSGPGLAGPAFF

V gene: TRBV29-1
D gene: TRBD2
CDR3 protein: CSVPRPGLAGVGEQFF

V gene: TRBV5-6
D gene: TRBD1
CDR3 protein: CASSLDSRQGRFGYTF

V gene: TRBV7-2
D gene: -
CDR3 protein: CASSSQTRTYEQYF

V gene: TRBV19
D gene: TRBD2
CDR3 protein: CASSGSGGAYNEQFF

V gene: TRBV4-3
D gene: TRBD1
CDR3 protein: CASSQVGTGGKNEQYF

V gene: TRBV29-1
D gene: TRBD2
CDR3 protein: CSVEGLAGVGTDTQYF

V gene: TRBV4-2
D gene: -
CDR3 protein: CASSQEEGVWGYTF

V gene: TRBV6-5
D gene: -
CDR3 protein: CASSSRAANQPQHF

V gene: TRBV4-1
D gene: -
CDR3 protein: CASSQQSALGDYGYTF

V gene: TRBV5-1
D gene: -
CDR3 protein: CASTVGGPEKKLFF

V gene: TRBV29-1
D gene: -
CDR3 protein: CSVLGREQYF

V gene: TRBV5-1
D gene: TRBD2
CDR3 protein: CASSLAGTSGARDTQYF

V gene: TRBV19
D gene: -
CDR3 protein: CASTETRTEAFF

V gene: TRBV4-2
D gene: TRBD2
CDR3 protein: CGSGSPDTQYF

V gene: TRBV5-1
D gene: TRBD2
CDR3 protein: CASSLGTSGGAKNIQYF

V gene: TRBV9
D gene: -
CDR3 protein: CASSPRTGYNEQFF

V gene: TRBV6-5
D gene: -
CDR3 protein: CASNRGSTDTQYF

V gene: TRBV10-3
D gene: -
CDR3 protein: CAISEPQKHRETF

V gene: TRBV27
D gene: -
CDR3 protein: CASRDIANYGYTF

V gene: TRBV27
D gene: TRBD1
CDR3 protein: CASSPLDRVDQPQHF

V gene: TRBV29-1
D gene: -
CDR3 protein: CSVQGSTDTQYF

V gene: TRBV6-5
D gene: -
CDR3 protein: CASSPTSSGNTIYF